Presented here are 9 T cell receptor beta chains from one specimen sequenced in a study of sequential checkpoint blockade in melanoma. Stated treatment: randomized to nivolumab then ipilimumab (arm A) or the reverse (arm B). Sequenced by immunoSEQ multiplex PCR; TCRdb stores in-frame clones only, minus some. The sample comprises some 15,000 clones, over 65% of which are singletons, and roughly 27% rests with the top ten. The sequencing used CD8+ T cells sorted from blood (inferred from file names), collected from a patient given nivolumab and ipilimumab in sequence. These receptor sequences come from a human donor with melanoma.

This clone was seen only once. CDR3 sequence (DNA): TGTGCCATACGGGACAGGGAGGACACTGAAGCTTTCTTT. The encoded protein is CAIRDREDTEAFF. The chain employs TRBV10-3 and TRBJ1-1, with 9 bases that match TRBD1. The CDR3 is 13 residues long. Looked up from germline, CDR1 is ENHRY and CDR2 is SYGVKD. With 9 bases clipped from V and 3 bases from J, the junction kept 5 bases outside the gene matches.

V is TRBV9 and J is TRBJ2-7; TRBD1 matches 9 bases. Germline loops: CDR1 SGDLS, CDR2 YYNGEE. V trimming: 0 bases; J trimming: 3 bases; junction bases outside the gene matches: 4. The CDR3 spans 15 residues. CDR3 DNA: TGTGCCAGCAGCGTAGAAGGGACAGGGAACTACGAGCAGTACTTC. Its protein is CASSVEGTGNYEQYF. Together with reference TRBV9 and TRBJ2-7, the CDR3 gives the full variable domain: DSGVTQTPKHLITATGQRVTLRCSPRSGDLSVYWYQQSLDQGLQFLIQYYNGEERAKGNILERFSAQQFPDLHSELNLSSLELGDSALYFCASSVEGTGNYEQYFGPGTRLTVT.

CDR3 region: CASSSLGSVPNEKLFF. CDR3 sequence (DNA): TGTGCCAGCAGCTCCCTCGGGTCAGTGCCTAATGAAAAACTGTTTTTT. This rearrangement joins TRBV11-3 to TRBJ1-4; no clear D gene. From germline, CDR1 is SGHNT and CDR2 YENEEA. Trimming cost V 4 bases and J 3 bases, with 15 bases left between them. The CDR3 contains 16 residues.

This sequence joins TRBV30 and TRBJ2-7, with TRBD1 matching over 10 bases. The V gene's germline CDR1 is GTSNPN and CDR2 SVGIG (reference sequence). This CDR3 is built from 14 residues. The V gene end was trimmed by 0 bases and the J gene end by 2 bases; junction bases not matched to a gene: 1. CDR3 sequence: CAWSVGTGAYEQYF. The CDR3 nucleotides read TGTGCCTGGAGTGTGGGGACAGGGGCCTACGAGCAGTACTTC.

The chain employs TRBV13 and TRBJ1-2; D may be TRBD1 (6 bases). The CDR3 has 15 residues. Deletions cut 1 base from V and 1 base from J, with 10 bases between. Germline values: CDR1 PRHDT, CDR2 FYEKMQ (reference sequence). The CDR3 nucleotides read TGTGCCAGCAGCTTAGCAGGGGCCCTTAACTATGGCTACACCTTC. It encodes CASSLAGALNYGYTF.

The rearrangement uses TRBV27 and TRBJ1-2; tentatively, D is TRBD1 (6 bases). V was shortened by 8 bases and J by 4 bases, with 17 bases between the two germline ends. The CDR3 runs 14 residues. Germline V lookup: CDR1 MNHEY, CDR2 SMNVEV (reference sequence). The DNA of the CDR3 is TGTGCCAGCCGAAATCCCGGGGGGGCCTATGGCTACACCTTC. It specifies CASRNPGGAYGYTF.

Points on this clone: A far larger clone is one nucleotide away, so this likely arose from a read error. This CDR3 is missing its conserved last phenylalanine or tryptophan, likely due to a read error. The rearrangement links TRBV15 to TRBJ1-4; possibly TRBD1 for D (6 bases). Trimming stripped 5 bases from V and 0 bases from J, with 13 bases between. Germline V gene sequence: CDR1 LNHNV, CDR2 YYDKDF (reference sequence). The CDR3 is 16 amino acids. The DNA of the CDR3 is TGTGCCACCAGCCTAGGAGGGGGGGCAACTAATGAAAAACTGTTTCTT. The encoded protein is CATSLGGGATNEKLFL.

The rearrangement joins TRBV19 to TRBJ2-1; D is possibly TRBD1 (6 bases). Germline V gene lookup returns CDR1 LNHDA and CDR2 SQIVND (reference sequence). The length of the CDR3 is 13 residues. V was pared by 8 bases and J by 6 bases, with 14 bases between. CDR3 sequence (DNA): TGTGCCAGTGAACTCAGGGGTAGCAATGAGCAGTTCTTC. It yields the protein CASELRGSNEQFF.

Only a few counts were recorded for this clone. This chain uses TRBV6-5 with TRBJ1-1; 7 positions agree with TRBD1. After removal of 8 bases from V and 0 bases from J, the junction contained 9 bases not matched to a gene. In germline, CDR1 is MNHEY, CDR2 SVGAGI. The CDR3 length is 15 residues. CDR3 coding DNA: TGTGCCAGCTTACCGAAGGGACAGTTGAACACTGAAGCTTTCTTT. Amino acids: CASLPKGQLNTEAFF.